The present T cell receptor beta chain was sequenced within a study of blood T cell repertoires in COVID-19. At the level of the study: Some COVID-19 samples were acute and others convalescent; all came from the United States, Italy and Spain. Sources were T cells, B-cell-depleted T cells, or PBMCs; the material itself was cDNA or gDNA.

Authors' analysis steps: Nucleated cell number was recorded as an estimate derived from reference gene primer amplification. Sequencing used immunoSEQ multiplex PCR; TCRdb keeps in-frame clones, though not all of them. The V and J calls and clone size come from that table; D and trimming were worked out from the DNA. This sample carries about 73,000 clones, 70% to 85% of them seen once, and the ten largest clones take around 4.1%. There are 15 residues in the CDR3. Germline V lookup: CDR1 MGHRA, CDR2 YSYEKL. V was shortened by 4 bases and J by 3 bases, with 16 bases between the two germline ends. The origin of this receptor is a woman aged 55 to 70 with acute or convalescent COVID-19. The chain combines TRBV4-1 with TRBJ2-7; D is ambiguous. Input material: peripheral blood. CDR3 nucleotides: TGCGCCAGCAGCCCCCCAGGCTCCCTATTCTACGAGCAGTACTTC. It encodes CASSPPGSLFYEQYF.